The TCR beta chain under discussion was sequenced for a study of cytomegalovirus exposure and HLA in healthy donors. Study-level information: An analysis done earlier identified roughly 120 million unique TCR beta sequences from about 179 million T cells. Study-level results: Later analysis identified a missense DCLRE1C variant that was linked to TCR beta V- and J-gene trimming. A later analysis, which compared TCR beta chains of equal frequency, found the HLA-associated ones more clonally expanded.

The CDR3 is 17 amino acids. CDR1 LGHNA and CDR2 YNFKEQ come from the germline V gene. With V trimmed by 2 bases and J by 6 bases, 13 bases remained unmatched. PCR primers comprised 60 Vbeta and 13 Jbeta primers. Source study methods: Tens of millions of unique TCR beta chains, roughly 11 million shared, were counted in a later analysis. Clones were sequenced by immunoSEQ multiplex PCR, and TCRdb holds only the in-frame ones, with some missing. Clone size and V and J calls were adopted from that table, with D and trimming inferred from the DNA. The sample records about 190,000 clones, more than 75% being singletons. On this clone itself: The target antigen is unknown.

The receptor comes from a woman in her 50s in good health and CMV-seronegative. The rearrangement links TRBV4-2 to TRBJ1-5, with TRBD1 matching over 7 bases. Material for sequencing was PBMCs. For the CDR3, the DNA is TGTGCCAGCAGCCAAATAGGGACAGCGGGTCGGGTTCAGCCCCAGCATTTT. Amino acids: CASSQIGTAGRVQPQHF.